Presented here are 17 T cell receptor beta chains from one specimen sequenced in a study of OX40 agonist ivuxolimab in advanced cancers. The library was obtained by the immunoSEQ multiplex PCR assay. TCRdb limited this immuneACCESS table to in-frame rearrangements with V and J called. A share of clones is missing; checked studies link under half to unresolved V genes, and the rest is unexplained. The sample table records about 75,000 clones; about 90% of these occur just once. The top ten hold roughly 1.3% of the sample. The sample here was CD4+ or CD8+ T cells sorted from blood, taken in a trial of the OX40 agonist ivuxolimab. These receptors were taken from an adult with an advanced solid tumor such as melanoma, head and neck, liver or kidney cancer.

The rearrangement uses TRBV20-1 and TRBJ1-2; no reliable D call. The CDR3 covers 11 residues. With 2 bases removed from V and 8 bases from J, the gap between germline ends came to 9 bases. Per the germline V gene, CDR1 is DFQATT and CDR2 is SNEGSKA (reference sequence). The CDR3 sequence is CSARREYGYTF. The CDR3 bases are TGCAGTGCTAGACGGGAGTACGGCTACACCTTC.

The chain has TRBV6-5 and TRBJ1-2; a possible D gene is TRBD1 (5 bases). From germline, CDR1 is MNHEY and CDR2 SVGAGI. The CDR3 runs to 14 residues. Trimming pared 10 bases from V and 6 bases from J, leaving 21 bases between. The CDR3 loop reads CATRGRGRGDGYTF. Written as DNA, the CDR3 is TGTGCCACCCGGGGCCGAGGGCGGGGGGATGGCTACACCTTC.

J is TRBJ2-1 and V is TRBV27; 12 positions match TRBD2. The CDR3 is 12 amino acids. Trimming removed 5 bases from V and 14 bases from J; junction bases left unmatched: 4. Germline V gene sequence: CDR1 MNHEY, CDR2 SMNVEV (reference sequence). This CDR3 reads CASSLAGGPKFF. The CDR3 DNA is TGTGCCAGCAGTCTAGCGGGAGGGCCTAAGTTCTTC.

This clone is a singleton in its sample. This chain uses TRBV19 with TRBJ2-1, with TRBD2 identical over 11 bases. CDR3 length: 15 residues. Germline V lookup: CDR1 LNHDA, CDR2 SQIVND (reference sequence). V was pared by 3 bases and J by 4 bases, with 2 bases of the junction left unmatched. CDR3 bases: TGTGCCAGTAGTATGGTAGCGGGAGGGTACAATGAGCAGTTCTTC. Encoded protein: CASSMVAGGYNEQFF.

The V and J genes are TRBV9 and TRBJ1-3; the match to TRBD1 covers 7 bases. From germline, CDR1 is SGDLS and CDR2 YYNGEE. The V and J ends lost 0 bases and 4 bases, in that order; junction bases with no gene match: 4. This CDR3 has 15 residues. Here the CDR3 DNA reads TGTGCCAGCAGCGTAGGTTGGGACAGCGGAAACACCATATATTTT. Its protein product is CASSVGWDSGNTIYF.

The rearrangement uses TRBV28 and TRBJ2-4; a possible D gene is TRBD2 (7 bases). The CDR3 loop spans 16 amino acids. V lost 6 bases and J 0 bases, leaving 15 bases between the germline ends. Germline lookup yields CDR1 MDHEN and CDR2 SYDVKM. The chain's CDR3 is CASSQGGVLAKNIQYF. The CDR3 DNA sequence: TGTGCCAGCAGCCAAGGGGGGGTTCTAGCCAAAAACATTCAGTACTTC.

CDR3: CSVTRDRVELLYGYTF. The CDR3, as DNA: TGCAGCGTTACCCGGGACAGAGTAGAGCTCCTCTATGGCTACACCTTC. The gene calls are TRBV29-1 and TRBJ1-2; 7 bases map to TRBD1. The germline V gene encodes CDR1 SQVTM and CDR2 ANQGSEA. This CDR3 contains 16 residues. Trimming cost V 5 bases and J 4 bases; bases outside gene matches: 16. Full variable domain (missing parts from reference TRBV29-1 and TRBJ1-2): SAVISQKPSRDICQRGTSLTIQCQVDSQVTMMFWYRQQPGQSLTLIATANQGSEATYESGFVIDKFPISRPNLTFSTLTVSNMSPEDSSIYLCSVTRDRVELLYGYTFGSGTRLTVV.

This chain uses TRBV19 with TRBJ1-1; TRBD1 matches at 11 bases. The junction had 8 bases not matched to a gene; V was cut back by 7 bases and J by 7 bases. The CDR3 has 14 residues. Germline V gives CDR1 LNHDA, CDR2 SQIVND (reference sequence). The CDR3 DNA is TGTGCCAGTACCCCGGACAGGGGGCGGGTTGAAGCTTTCTTT. Residues: CASTPDRGRVEAFF.

The V and J genes are TRBV9 and TRBJ2-1, with D possibly called TRBD1 or TRBD2 (5 bases each). V gave up 0 bases and J gave up 9 bases, with 7 bases separating them. This CDR3 region has 12 residues. From germline, CDR1 is SGDLS and CDR2 YYNGEE. CDR3 sequence (DNA): TGTGCCAGCAGCGTAGAGGGGAGTGAGCAGTTCTTC. It yields the protein CASSVEGSEQFF.

The V call is TRBV10-3, the J call TRBJ1-4; 7 bases line up with TRBD1. Germline values: CDR1 ENHRY, CDR2 SYGVKD. V shed 11 bases and J 7 bases; nucleotides not matched to a gene: 10. The CDR3 is made up of 13 amino acids. For the CDR3, the DNA is TGTGCCGCGTCGGTGTCAGGGGGTGAAAAACTGTTTTTT. Translating gives CAASVSGGEKLFF.

The chain is built from TRBV11-2 and TRBJ1-1; D remains unclear. CDR1 is SGHAT and CDR2 is FQNNGV in the germline V gene. The CDR3 is 15 amino acids. V was clipped by 5 bases and J by 1 base, with 14 bases between them. The CDR3: CASSQVGRQNTEAFF. The CDR3 DNA follows: TGTGCCAGCAGCCAAGTAGGTCGTCAGAACACTGAAGCTTTCTTT.

A note on this clone: Additional DNA sequences in this sample encode the identical CDR3. The chain recombines TRBV10-3 with TRBJ1-5, with D hard to call. CDR3 length: 14 residues. The V gene's germline CDR1 is ENHRY and CDR2 SYGVKD. Trimming removed 0 bases from V and 4 bases from J, with 7 bases in between. The CDR3 region is CAISESSGNQPQHF. The CDR3 bases are TGTGCCATCAGTGAGTCGTCGGGAAATCAGCCCCAGCATTTT.

The rearrangement uses TRBV7-6 and TRBJ2-3; D is undetermined. Per germline, CDR1 SGHVS and CDR2 FNYEAQ. This CDR3 is 14 amino acids long. The V and J ends lost 2 bases and 0 bases respectively, with 6 bases between them. The CDR3 DNA follows: TGTGCCAGCAGCTTAAGCTCTAGCACAGATACGCAGTATTTT. Its protein product is CASSLSSSTDTQYF.

This clone appeared once. The rearrangement joins TRBV30 to TRBJ1-4; D is possibly TRBD1 (6 bases). V was clipped by 4 bases and J by 8 bases, with 17 bases between them. CDR1 GTSNPN and CDR2 SVGIG come from the germline V gene (reference sequence). This CDR3 has 14 residues. In nucleotides, the CDR3 is TGTGCCTGGAACCGGCAGGGGAGTGTGGAAAAACTGTTTTTT. Amino acid sequence: CAWNRQGSVEKLFF. The full variable domain, rest sourced from reference TRBV30 and TRBJ1-4, is SQTIHQWPATLVQPVGSPLSLECTVEGTSNPNLYWYRQAAGRGLQLLFYSVGIGQISSEVPQNLSASRPQDRQFILSSKKLLLSDSGFYLCAWNRQGSVEKLFFGSGTQLSVL.

This clone was observed a handful of times. The chain couples TRBV6-6 to TRBJ1-5, with D unclear. The CDR3 spans 14 residues. Germline assignment: CDR1 MNHNY and CDR2 SVGAGI (reference sequence). The V end lost 2 bases, the J end lost 4 bases, and 9 bases lay between the germline ends. For the CDR3, the DNA is TGTGCCAGCAGTTACGGAGGCGCGAATCAGCCCCAGCATTTT. This codes for CASSYGGANQPQHF.

The V gene is TRBV5-1, the J gene TRBJ2-5, with D possibly TRBD2 on 6 matching bases. V shed 0 bases and J shed 2 bases, with 8 bases lying between them. CDR3 length equals 14 residues. Per germline, CDR1 SGHRS and CDR2 YFSETQ. The DNA of the CDR3 is TGCGCCAGCAGCTTGGATGGGGGGCAAGAGACCCAGTACTTC. Translation: CASSLDGGQETQYF.

This chain uses TRBV7-9 with TRBJ1-4; 9 nucleotides match TRBD1. Germline V gives CDR1 SEHNR, CDR2 FQNEAQ (reference sequence). This CDR3 comprises 16 residues. Trimming took 2 bases from V and 5 from J; bases not matched to a gene: 6. The CDR3 sequence is CASSLSTGGRNEKLFF. In nucleotides, the CDR3 is TGTGCCAGCAGCTTATCAACAGGGGGCAGAAATGAAAAACTGTTTTTT.